One and the same sample provided the 12 T cell receptor beta chains below, sequenced in a study of blood T cell repertoires in COVID-19 (dated by TCRdb to about 2020). The library was generated by the immunoSEQ multiplex PCR assay. Drawn from immuneACCESS, this table holds only the in-frame rearrangements with V and J called that TCRdb kept. Clones are partly lost; checked studies trace under half to an unresolved V gene and leave the rest unexplained. This sample gives fewer than 500,000 clones in total; 87% of them show up just once. About 2.1% of the sample comes from the top ten. Sequenced material: PBMCs or T cells enriched from blood (not recorded which). The receptor source for this set is a woman aged 18 to 35 with acute COVID-19.

The chain uses TRBV9 and TRBJ2-1; D ambiguous. CDR1 SGDLS and CDR2 YYNGEE come from the germline V gene. The CDR3 has 14 residues. Trimming cost V 0 bases and J 5 bases, with 9 bases left between them. The CDR3 DNA reads as TGTGCCAGCAGCGTAGGCCCAGGCGACAATGAGCAGTTCTTC. Translation: CASSVGPGDNEQFF.

The rearrangement uses TRBV6-2 or TRBV6-3 and TRBJ1-5; maybe TRBD1 (6 bases). Germline assignment: CDR1 MNHEY and CDR2 SVGEGT. The CDR3 is made up of 14 amino acids. The ends were cut back, 6 bases at V and 0 bases at J, with 9 bases in the middle. CDR3 sequence (DNA): TGTGCCAGCAGCGGGGACACTAGCAATCAGCCCCAGCATTTT. Protein product: CASSGDTSNQPQHF.

CDR3 DNA: TGCGCCAGCAGCCCCCGGGACTATGGCTACACCTTC. This gives the protein CASSPRDYGYTF. The rearrangement uses TRBV5-1 and TRBJ1-2; D unresolved. The CDR3 is 12 residues long. Trimming stripped 4 bases from V and 3 bases from J, with 7 bases between. Germline CDR1 is SGHRS and CDR2 is YFSETQ.

This chain connects TRBV19 to TRBJ2-7, with a possible D match to TRBD2 (5 bases). Germline V gene data show CDR1 as LNHDA and CDR2 as SQIVND (reference sequence). Trimming pared 1 base from V and 2 bases from J, leaving 9 bases between. CDR3 length equals 14 residues. Written as DNA, the CDR3 is TGTGCCAGTAGTATAGGGGAGATACCCTACGAGCAGTACTTC. Translating it yields CASSIGEIPYEQYF.

The gene calls are TRBV5-1 and TRBJ1-4; D call uncertain. Germline V CDR1 and CDR2: SGHRS, YFSETQ. Trimming removed 0 bases at V and 8 bases at J, with 8 bases between. This CDR3 has 13 amino acids. This chain's CDR3 is CASSLDSGEKLFF. CDR3 in DNA: TGCGCCAGCAGCTTGGACAGTGGGGAAAAACTGTTTTTT.

The chain has TRBV4-3 and TRBJ2-1; D is undetermined. Germline V lookup: CDR1 LGHNA, CDR2 YSLEER. The ends were cut back, 1 base at V and 4 bases at J, with 8 bases in the middle. CDR3 length: 14 residues. The DNA of the CDR3 is TGCGCCAGCAGCCAAGGGGTGGAGTACAATGAGCAGTTCTTC. Amino acids: CASSQGVEYNEQFF.

The rearrangement uses TRBV6-2 or TRBV6-3 and TRBJ2-6; D unresolved. In germline, CDR1 is MNHEY, CDR2 SVGEGT. The CDR3 sequence is 16 residues long. Trimming removed 2 bases at V and 3 bases at J, with 11 bases between. In DNA form, the CDR3 reads TGTGCCAGCAGTTACCCCACCTCGGTTGGGGCCAACGTCCTGACTTTC. This encodes CASSYPTSVGANVLTF.

Only one count was recorded for this clone. The rearrangement joins TRBV6-1 to TRBJ1-2; 7 bases agree with TRBD1. Germline V gene sequence: CDR1 MNHNS, CDR2 SASEGT. Trimming removed 3 bases from V and 2 bases from J; junction bases left unmatched: 6. This CDR3 is 15 amino acids long. CDR3 loop: CASSDNRGANYGYTF. In nucleotides, the CDR3 is TGTGCCAGCAGTGACAACAGGGGCGCAAACTATGGCTACACCTTC.

This clone was detected once. The rearrangement links TRBV3-1 (or the pseudogene TRBV3-2) to TRBJ2-5; perhaps TRBD1 as D (5 bases). CDR1 LGHDT and CDR2 YNNKEL come from the germline V gene (reference sequence). The CDR3 totals 15 residues. V lost 3 bases and J lost 3, with 14 bases in between. In DNA form, the CDR3 reads TGTGCCAGCAGCCACTCGAGTAGGGGAAAAGAGACCCAGTACTTC. Protein product: CASSHSSRGKETQYF.

The chain joins TRBV2 to TRBJ1-4; no definite D call. In germline, CDR1 is SNHLY, CDR2 FYNNEI. Trimming took 4 bases from V and 3 from J, leaving 6 bases between them. There are 13 residues in the CDR3. Here the CDR3 reads CASSGQPNEKLFF. The CDR3, as DNA: TGTGCCAGCAGTGGGCAACCTAATGAAAAACTGTTTTTT.

The CDR3 coding sequence is TGTGCCAGCAGTGTCGGGACAGGGGGCAGCCAGCCCCAGCATTTT. This encodes CASSVGTGGSQPQHF. V is TRBV2 and J is TRBJ1-5; 12 bases line up with TRBD1. There are 15 residues in the CDR3. The V gene end was trimmed by 4 bases and the J gene end by 7 bases; junction bases not matched to a gene: 5. The V gene's germline CDR1 is SNHLY and CDR2 FYNNEI.

Written as DNA, the CDR3 is TGTGCCAGCAGCGCAATGGGACAGCTGAACACTGAAGCTTTCTTT. This codes for CASSAMGQLNTEAFF. The chain carries TRBV9 and TRBJ1-1, with 7 bases matching TRBD1. Germline-derived CDR1 and CDR2 are SGDLS and YYNGEE. CDR3 length: 15 amino acids. J lost 0 bases, V lost 3 bases, and 5 bases had no gene match.